This TCR beta chain was retrieved from a study of spatial heterogeneity in lung cancer. Study-wide background: Sequences of the beta chain were consistently detected in greater numbers than alpha-chain sequences.

MiXCR, run by TCRdb on the 5' RACE reads, gives a single entry per CDR3 protein. Of over 50,000 distinct CDR3 sequences listed, 7.5% to 9% are singletons. The sample's time point: sample taken at primary tumor resection. Without sorting, whole RNA was sequenced from tumor, nontumor lung or frozen PBMC. The CDR3 has 15 amino acids. V was shortened by 3 bases and J by 6 bases, with 14 bases between the two germline ends. CDR1 is LNHDA, CDR2 SQIVND, per germline (reference sequence). Specimen: PBMCs, collected at surgery. The TCR comes from a female donor with early-stage non-small cell lung cancer. This sequence joins TRBV19 and TRBJ1-4; weak D call: TRBD1 (5 bases). The CDR3 spells CASSIETDADEKLFF. The CDR3 DNA is TGTGCCAGTAGTATTGAGACAGATGCGGATGAAAAACTGTTTTTT.